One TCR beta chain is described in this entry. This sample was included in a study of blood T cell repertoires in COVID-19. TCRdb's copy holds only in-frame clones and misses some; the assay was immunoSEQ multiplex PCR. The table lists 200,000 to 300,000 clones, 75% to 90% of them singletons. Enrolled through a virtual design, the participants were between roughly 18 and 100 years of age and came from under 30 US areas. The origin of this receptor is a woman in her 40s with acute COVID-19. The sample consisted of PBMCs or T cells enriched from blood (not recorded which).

CDR3 coding DNA: TGTGCCAGCAGCTTCGGACTGGTTGAGGGTCAGGGGGACGAGCAGTACTTC. Its protein is CASSFGLVEGQGDEQYF. This chain uses TRBV5-4 with TRBJ2-7, with TRBD1 matching over 7 bases. Per the germline V gene, CDR1 is SGHNT and CDR2 is YYREEE (reference sequence). The ends lost 2 bases at V and 5 bases at J; junction bases unmatched: 16. The CDR3 consists of 17 residues.